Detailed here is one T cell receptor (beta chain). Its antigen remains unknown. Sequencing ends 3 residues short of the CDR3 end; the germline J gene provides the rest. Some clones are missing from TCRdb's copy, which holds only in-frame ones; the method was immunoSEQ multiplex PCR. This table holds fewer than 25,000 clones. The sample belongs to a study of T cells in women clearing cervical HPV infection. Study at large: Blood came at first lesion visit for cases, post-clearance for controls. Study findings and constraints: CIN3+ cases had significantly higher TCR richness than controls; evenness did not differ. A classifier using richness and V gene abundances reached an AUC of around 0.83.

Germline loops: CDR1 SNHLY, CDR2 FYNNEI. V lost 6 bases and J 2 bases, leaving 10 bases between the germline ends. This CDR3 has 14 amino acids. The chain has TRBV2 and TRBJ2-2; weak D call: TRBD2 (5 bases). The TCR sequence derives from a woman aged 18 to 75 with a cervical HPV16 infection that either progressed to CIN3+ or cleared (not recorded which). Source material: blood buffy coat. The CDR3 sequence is CASRAEVNTGELFF. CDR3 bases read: TGTGCCAGCAGGGCGGAGGTTAACACCGGGGAG.